This T cell receptor beta chain was sequenced during a study of radiotherapy plus CTLA-4 blockade in lung cancer (dated by TCRdb to 2016 to 2019). With regard to the full study: Objective responses occurred in roughly a sixth of enrolled patients, and 30% to 35% achieved disease control. General findings and caveats noted by the study authors: Early dynamic changes in blood T cell clones, together with increased serum interferon-beta after radiation, were reported as the strongest predictors of response. After treatment with radiotherapy and ipilimumab, TCR clones that came from tumors expanded in the peripheral blood.

The study evaluated CTLA-4 blockade (ipilimumab) given together with focal radiation therapy in patients who had chemo-refractory metastatic non-small-cell lung cancer. In the case of this clone: No antigen is known for it. No much larger clone exists at a distance of one base, and base qualities are not known.

The CDR3 measures 16 amino acids from cysteine to phenylalanine. CDR3 DNA is the only sequence kept; it has 48 bases, read in frame from the first base. Trimming removed 2 bases from V and 4 bases from J, leaving 18 bases between the germline ends. The germline V gene supplies CDR1 SGHRS and CDR2 YFSETQ. The library was made by the immunoSEQ multiplex PCR assay. TCRdb mirrors the immuneACCESS table, restricted to in-frame sequences. Some clones are absent from its copies; in checked studies, under half trace to an unresolved V gene, and the reason for the others is unknown. The sample has 64,000 or so clones on record, around 74% of them singletons. Clones ranked in the top ten supply around 8.8% of the sample.

This sequence was found in a human donor with non-small cell lung cancer whose response to radiotherapy plus ipilimumab could not be evaluated. The sequencing used peripheral blood, collected from a patient treated with radiotherapy plus ipilimumab. This chain joins TRBV5-1 to TRBJ2-5; 6 matching bases give a weak D call of TRBD2. The DNA sequence is TGCGCCAGCAGCTTAGCCCCAGCGGGTGAGGGAGAGACCCAGTACTTC. Its protein product is CASSLAPAGEGETQYF.